The 32 T cell receptor beta chains in this list originate from one sample, sequenced in a study of human CD8 memory T cell subsets. Production of TCR beta libraries used UMI-labeled 5' RACE as the method. TCRdb reprocessed the 5' RACE reads, keeping one entry per CDR3 protein, no DNA. This sample's table has more than 15,000 distinct CDR3 sequences. The specimen was CD8+ stem-like memory T cells (TSCM and TCM) sorted from PBMCs. Subset reported: stem-like memory CD8 T cells (TSTEM), CCR7+ PD-1- TIGIT-. These receptors came from a human donor in good health.

This rearrangement joins TRBV28 to TRBJ2-7; the TCRdb call, TRBD1, lacks DNA for checking. The CDR3 contains 14 residues. Germline loops: CDR1 MDHEN, CDR2 SYDVKM. The CDR3 here is CASSFSRVGNEQYF.

The chain carries TRBV6-5 and TRBJ2-5; no DNA is available, so the TRBD1 call from TCRdb remains unchecked. The CDR3 consists of 15 residues. CDR1 is MNHEY, CDR2 SVGAGI, per germline. The CDR3 sequence: CASSYSDRVGETQYF.

The CDR3 spells CSVEGGASQATDTQYF. V usage is TRBV29-1 and J usage is TRBJ2-3; TCRdb's D call, TRBD2, is unchecked because there is no DNA. The CDR3 extends over 16 amino acids. Germline V gives CDR1 SQVTM, CDR2 ANQGSEA.

The chain combines TRBV28 with TRBJ2-5; the TRBD1 assignment by TCRdb is unverifiable without DNA. The CDR3 loop spans 19 amino acids. Germline V lookup: CDR1 MDHEN, CDR2 SYDVKM. The chain's CDR3 is CATQTGTGGSREGLETQYF.

The CDR3 sequence: CASSRTGSYEQYF. The V and J genes are TRBV28 and TRBJ2-7; TCRdb's D gene call, TRBD1, goes unchecked for lack of DNA. Germline V gene lookup returns CDR1 MDHEN and CDR2 SYDVKM. The CDR3 extends over 13 amino acids.

The V call is TRBV6-1, the J call TRBJ2-3; TCRdb's D gene call, TRBD2, goes unchecked for lack of DNA. The CDR3 is made up of 15 amino acids. Germline lookup yields CDR1 MNHNS and CDR2 SASEGT. This chain's CDR3 is CASSRIAGGPDTQYF.

The rearrangement links TRBV29-1 to TRBJ2-1; TCRdb selects TRBD2, and the lack of DNA leaves this call unchecked. The CDR3 runs 15 residues. Germline V lookup: CDR1 SQVTM, CDR2 ANQGSEA. The CDR3 loop is CSVDGLAGSRNEQFF.

The rearrangement uses TRBV28 and TRBJ2-5; TCRdb calls TRBD2, which cannot be checked without DNA. Germline loops: CDR1 MDHEN, CDR2 SYDVKM. The CDR3 spans 15 residues. The CDR3 reads CASSPHEAGQETQYF.

This chain connects TRBV7-9 to TRBJ2-6. Germline V gene data show CDR1 as SEHNR and CDR2 as FQNEAQ (reference sequence). The CDR3 contains 15 residues. CDR3: CASSPRSSGANVLTF.

This chain connects TRBV20-1 to TRBJ2-1; TCRdb's D call of TRBD1 is untestable without DNA. The CDR3 totals 15 residues. The germline CDR1 and CDR2 sequences are DFQATT and SNEGSKA (reference sequence). The CDR3 is CSARGVISSYNEQFF.

The chain is built from TRBV29-1 and TRBJ1-2; the D call from TCRdb, TRBD1, cannot be confirmed without DNA. The V gene's germline CDR1 is SQVTM and CDR2 ANQGSEA. The CDR3 totals 16 residues. CDR3 in amino acids: CSVEDYGTGHNYGYTF.

CDR3 in amino acids: CASSREFSSYNEQFF. V gene TRBV3-1 combines with J gene TRBJ2-1. Germline V gene sequence: CDR1 LGHDT, CDR2 YNNKEL (reference sequence). This CDR3 spans 15 amino acids.

The V gene is TRBV28, the J gene TRBJ2-7. CDR3 length: 14 residues. CDR1 and CDR2 from the germline V gene are MDHEN and SYDVKM. This CDR3 reads CASMETPSSYEQYF.

The J gene is TRBJ1-1, the V gene TRBV28; TCRdb reports TRBD1, a call that lacks DNA to check it against. The CDR3 covers 17 residues. The germline V gene encodes CDR1 MDHEN and CDR2 SYDVKM. CDR3: CASSSGSLGGENTEAFF.

The chain couples TRBV28 to TRBJ2-2; the D call of TRBD2 rests on TCRdb alone, since no DNA is present to check it. There are 17 residues in the CDR3. CDR1 is MDHEN, CDR2 SYDVKM, per germline. The CDR3 loop reads CASRRKRGGSHTGELFF.

The chain has TRBV5-1 and TRBJ2-7. Germline V gene lookup returns CDR1 SGHRS and CDR2 YFSETQ. CDR3 length equals 14 residues. The CDR3 loop reads CASSLGWGSYEQYF.

The rearrangement joins TRBV4-1 to TRBJ2-2; checking the TCRdb D call of TRBD1 is not possible without DNA. From germline, CDR1 is MGHRA and CDR2 YSYEKL. The CDR3 spans 16 residues. CDR3 in amino acids: CASMPQQDSNTGELFF.

The rearrangement uses TRBV2 and TRBJ2-7; with no DNA, the TCRdb D assignment of TRBD1 cannot be verified. This CDR3 comprises 15 residues. Germline V CDR1 and CDR2: SNHLY, FYNNEI. Here the CDR3 reads CASSEVQGRSYEQYF.

Judged by frequency, this clonotype is medium-sized (0.01 to 0.1%). V is TRBV7-6 and J is TRBJ2-7; TCRdb returns TRBD1, unconfirmable since there is no DNA. Germline CDR1 is SGHVS and CDR2 is FNYEAQ. The CDR3 is 14 amino acids. The chain's CDR3 is CASSLENERGEQYF.

This sequence joins TRBV2 and TRBJ1-2. Germline V gene data show CDR1 as SNHLY and CDR2 as FYNNEI. The CDR3 is 14 residues long. CDR3 protein: CASRSDTINYGYTF.

V usage is TRBV12-3 or TRBV12-4 and J usage is TRBJ2-5; TCRdb's D call, TRBD2, is unchecked because there is no DNA. The CDR3 has 16 residues. The CDR3 here is CASSLNVGGAHETQYF.

Frequency places this clonotype as medium-sized. The V call is TRBV6-5, the J call TRBJ2-1; TCRdb proposes TRBD1, but this gene call is untestable without DNA. Germline loops: CDR1 MNHEY, CDR2 SVGAGI. The CDR3 covers 16 residues. CDR3 residues: CASSYGAGKAYNEQFF.

V gene TRBV4-3 combines with J gene TRBJ2-2. The length of the CDR3 is 13 residues. The V gene's germline CDR1 is LGHNA and CDR2 YSLEER. The CDR3 here is CASSQEGGGELFF.

The rearrangement uses TRBV5-1 and TRBJ2-7. The germline CDR1 and CDR2 sequences are SGHRS and YFSETQ. CDR3 length: 15 amino acids. This CDR3 reads CASSLISDSPYEQYF.

This sequence joins TRBV5-6 and TRBJ2-7. CDR1 and CDR2 (germline): SGHDT, YYEEEE. The CDR3 spans 11 residues. Here the CDR3 reads CASSLTDEQYF.

CDR3 amino acids: CSARDRGVTEAFF. The chain couples TRBV20-1 to TRBJ1-1; the D gene TCRdb calls, TRBD1, cannot be checked with no DNA. This CDR3 comprises 13 residues. Germline CDR1 and CDR2: DFQATT and SNEGSKA (reference sequence).

Here the CDR3 reads CASSARQGLSDRYEQYF. The chain combines TRBV7-9 with TRBJ2-7; no DNA is available, so the TRBD2 call from TCRdb remains unchecked. The CDR3 consists of 17 residues. Germline V gives CDR1 SEHNR, CDR2 FQNEAQ (reference sequence).

The chain combines TRBV7-6 with TRBJ1-1. Germline V gives CDR1 SGHVS, CDR2 FNYEAQ. The CDR3 is made up of 14 amino acids. This CDR3 reads CASSLEPANTEAFF.

The rearrangement uses TRBV4-3 and TRBJ2-5. CDR3 size: 13 residues. Germline CDR1 reads LGHNA; CDR2 reads YSLEER. The CDR3 region is CASSQDSQETQYF.

The chain carries TRBV20-1 and TRBJ2-1; TCRdb indicates TRBD2, and absent DNA this call remains unverified. CDR1 is DFQATT and CDR2 is SNEGSKA in the germline V gene (reference sequence). This CDR3 spans 19 amino acids. The CDR3: CSARDLGMASGRAYNEQFF.

This rearrangement joins TRBV25-1 to TRBJ2-1. CDR1 is MGHDK, CDR2 SYGVNS, per germline. This CDR3 comprises 16 residues. The CDR3 here is CASSGPASRLFDEQFF.

The rearrangement uses TRBV19 and TRBJ1-1. Germline V gene lookup returns CDR1 LNHDA and CDR2 SQIVND (reference sequence). CDR3 length: 14 residues. CDR3 in amino acids: CASSRAGSYTEAFF.